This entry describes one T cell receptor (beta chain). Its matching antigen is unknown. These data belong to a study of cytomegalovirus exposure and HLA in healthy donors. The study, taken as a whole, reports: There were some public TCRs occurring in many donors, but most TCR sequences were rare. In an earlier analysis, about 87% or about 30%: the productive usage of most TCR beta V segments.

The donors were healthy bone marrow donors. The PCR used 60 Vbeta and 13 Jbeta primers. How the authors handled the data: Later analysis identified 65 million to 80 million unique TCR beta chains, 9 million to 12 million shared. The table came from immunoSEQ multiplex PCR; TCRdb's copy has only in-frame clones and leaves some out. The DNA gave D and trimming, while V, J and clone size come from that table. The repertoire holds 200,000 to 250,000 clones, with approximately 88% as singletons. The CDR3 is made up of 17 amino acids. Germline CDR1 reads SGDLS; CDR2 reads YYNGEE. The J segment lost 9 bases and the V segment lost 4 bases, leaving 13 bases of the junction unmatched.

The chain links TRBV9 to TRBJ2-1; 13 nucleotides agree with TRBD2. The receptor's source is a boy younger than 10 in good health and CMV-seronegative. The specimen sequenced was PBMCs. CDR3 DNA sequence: TGTGCCAGCAGCCTTGGGGAGACTAGCGGGGGGTTGTTTGAGCAGTTCTTC. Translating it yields CASSLGETSGGLFEQFF.